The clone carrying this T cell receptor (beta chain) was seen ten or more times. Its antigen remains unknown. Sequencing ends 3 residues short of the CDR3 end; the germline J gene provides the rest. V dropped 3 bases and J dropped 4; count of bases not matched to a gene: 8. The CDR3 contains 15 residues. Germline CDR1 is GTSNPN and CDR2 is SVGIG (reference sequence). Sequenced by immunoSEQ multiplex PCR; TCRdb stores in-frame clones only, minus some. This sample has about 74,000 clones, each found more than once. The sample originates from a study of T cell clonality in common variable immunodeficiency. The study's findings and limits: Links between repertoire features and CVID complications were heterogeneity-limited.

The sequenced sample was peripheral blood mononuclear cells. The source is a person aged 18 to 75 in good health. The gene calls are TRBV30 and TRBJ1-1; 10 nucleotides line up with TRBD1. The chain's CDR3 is CAWSPDRGRSTEAFF. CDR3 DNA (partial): TGTGCCTGGAGCCCAGACAGGGGGCGAAGCACTGAA. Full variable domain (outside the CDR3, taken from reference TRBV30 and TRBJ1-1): SQTIHQWPATLVQPVGSPLSLECTVEGTSNPNLYWYRQAAGRGLQLLFYSVGIGQISSEVPQNLSASRPQDRQFILSSKKLLLSDSGFYLCAWSPDRGRSTEAFFGQGTRLTVV.